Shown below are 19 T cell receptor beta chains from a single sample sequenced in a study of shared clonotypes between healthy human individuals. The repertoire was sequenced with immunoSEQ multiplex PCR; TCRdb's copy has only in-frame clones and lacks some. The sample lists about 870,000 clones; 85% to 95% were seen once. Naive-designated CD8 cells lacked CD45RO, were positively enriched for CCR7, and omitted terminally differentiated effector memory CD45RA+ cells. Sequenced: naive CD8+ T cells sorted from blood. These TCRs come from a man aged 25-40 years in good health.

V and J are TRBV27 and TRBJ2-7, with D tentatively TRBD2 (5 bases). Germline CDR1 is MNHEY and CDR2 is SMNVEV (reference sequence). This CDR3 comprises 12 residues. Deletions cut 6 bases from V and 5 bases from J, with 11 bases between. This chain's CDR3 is CASSAGEDEQYF. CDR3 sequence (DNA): TGTGCCAGCAGCGCCGGGGAAGACGAGCAGTACTTC.

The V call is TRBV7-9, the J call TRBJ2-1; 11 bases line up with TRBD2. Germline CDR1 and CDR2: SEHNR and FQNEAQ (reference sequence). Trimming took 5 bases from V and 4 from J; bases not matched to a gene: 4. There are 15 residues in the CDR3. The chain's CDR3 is CASSPRTSGYNEQFF. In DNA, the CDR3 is TGTGCCAGCAGCCCAAGGACTAGCGGGTACAATGAGCAGTTCTTC.

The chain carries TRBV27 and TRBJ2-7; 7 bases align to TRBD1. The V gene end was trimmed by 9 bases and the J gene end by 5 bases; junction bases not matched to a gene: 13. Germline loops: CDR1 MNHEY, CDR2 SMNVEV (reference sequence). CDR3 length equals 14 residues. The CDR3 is CASPNQGVMDEQYF. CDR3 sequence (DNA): TGTGCCAGTCCGAATCAGGGGGTGATGGACGAGCAGTACTTC.

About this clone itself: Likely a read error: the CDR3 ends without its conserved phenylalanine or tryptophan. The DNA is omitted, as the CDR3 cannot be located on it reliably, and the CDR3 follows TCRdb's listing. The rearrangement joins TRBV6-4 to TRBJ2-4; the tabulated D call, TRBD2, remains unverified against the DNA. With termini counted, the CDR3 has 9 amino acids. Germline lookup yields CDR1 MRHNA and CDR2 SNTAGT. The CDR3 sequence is CASSDSGGS.

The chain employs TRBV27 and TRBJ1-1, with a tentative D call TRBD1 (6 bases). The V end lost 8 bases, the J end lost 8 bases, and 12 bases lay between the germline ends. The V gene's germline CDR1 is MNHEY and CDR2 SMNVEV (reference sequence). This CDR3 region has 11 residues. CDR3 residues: CASRRGREAFF. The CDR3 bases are TGTGCCAGCCGCCGGGGGCGGGAAGCTTTCTTT.

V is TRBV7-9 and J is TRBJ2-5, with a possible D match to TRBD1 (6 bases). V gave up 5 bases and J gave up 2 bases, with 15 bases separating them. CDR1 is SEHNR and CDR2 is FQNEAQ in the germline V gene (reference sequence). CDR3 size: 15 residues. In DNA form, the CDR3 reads TGTGCCAGCAGCCGACCGGGACACCAACAAGAGACCCAGTACTTC. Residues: CASSRPGHQQETQYF.

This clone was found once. DNA of the CDR3: TGTGCCACCAAGACGGACTCACCCTACGAGCAGTACTTC. Translated, it gives CATKTDSPYEQYF. The V gene is TRBV2, the J gene TRBJ2-7; D is possibly TRBD2 (5 bases). Germline V CDR1 and CDR2: SNHLY, FYNNEI. The V and J ends lost 10 bases and 2 bases respectively, with 15 bases between them. This CDR3 is built from 13 residues.

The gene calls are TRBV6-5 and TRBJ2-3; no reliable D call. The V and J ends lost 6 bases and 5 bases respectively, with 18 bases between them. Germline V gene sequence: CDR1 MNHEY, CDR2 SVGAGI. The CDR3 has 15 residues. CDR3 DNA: TGTGCCAGCAGACACGGCTCATTAAAATTAGATACGCAGTATTTT. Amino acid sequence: CASRHGSLKLDTQYF.

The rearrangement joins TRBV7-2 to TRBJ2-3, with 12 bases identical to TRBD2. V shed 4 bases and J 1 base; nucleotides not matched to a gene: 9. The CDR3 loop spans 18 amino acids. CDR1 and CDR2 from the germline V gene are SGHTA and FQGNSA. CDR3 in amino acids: CASSSNILAGGGTDTQYF. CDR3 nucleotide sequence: TGTGCCAGCAGCTCCAACATTCTAGCGGGAGGGGGCACAGATACGCAGTATTTT.

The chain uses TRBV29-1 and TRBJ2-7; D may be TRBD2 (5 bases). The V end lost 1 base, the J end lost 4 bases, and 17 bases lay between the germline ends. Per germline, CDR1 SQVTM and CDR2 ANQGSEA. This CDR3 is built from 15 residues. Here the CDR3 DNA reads TGCAGCGTTGAAGCTAACGGGGATGGGGAATACGAGCAGTACTTC. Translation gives CSVEANGDGEYEQYF.

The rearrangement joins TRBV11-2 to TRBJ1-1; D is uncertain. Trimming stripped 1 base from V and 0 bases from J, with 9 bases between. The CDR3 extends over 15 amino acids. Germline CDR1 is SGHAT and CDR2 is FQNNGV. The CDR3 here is CASSLGSLMNTEAFF. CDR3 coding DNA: TGTGCCAGCAGCTTAGGGAGTCTGATGAACACTGAAGCTTTCTTT.

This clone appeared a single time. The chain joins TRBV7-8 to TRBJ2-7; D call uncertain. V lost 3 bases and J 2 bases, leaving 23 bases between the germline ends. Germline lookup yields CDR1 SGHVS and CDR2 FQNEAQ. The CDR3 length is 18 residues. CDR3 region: CASSLSLLKVTDPYEQYF. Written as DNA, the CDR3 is TGTGCCAGCAGCTTGTCGCTCCTTAAAGTAACCGATCCCTACGAGCAGTACTTC.

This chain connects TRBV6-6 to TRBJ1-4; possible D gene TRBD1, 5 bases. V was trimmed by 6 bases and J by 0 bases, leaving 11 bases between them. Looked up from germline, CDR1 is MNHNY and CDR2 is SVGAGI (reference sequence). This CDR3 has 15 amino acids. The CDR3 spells CASSTDSATNEKLFF. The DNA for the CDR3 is TGTGCCAGCAGCACCGACAGTGCAACTAATGAAAAACTGTTTTTT.

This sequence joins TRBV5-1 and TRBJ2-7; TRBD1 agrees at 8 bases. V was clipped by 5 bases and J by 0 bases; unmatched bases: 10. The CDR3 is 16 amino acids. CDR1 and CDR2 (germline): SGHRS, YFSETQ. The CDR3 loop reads CASSSVGDRPSYEQYF. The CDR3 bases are TGCGCCAGCAGTAGCGTGGGGGACAGGCCCTCCTACGAGCAGTACTTC.

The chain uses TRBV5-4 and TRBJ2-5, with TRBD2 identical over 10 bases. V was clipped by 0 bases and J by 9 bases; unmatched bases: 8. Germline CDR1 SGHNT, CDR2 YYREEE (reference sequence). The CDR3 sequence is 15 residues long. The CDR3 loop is CASSLGLAGPPAQYF. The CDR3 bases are TGTGCCAGCAGCTTGGGACTAGCGGGTCCTCCTGCCCAGTACTTC. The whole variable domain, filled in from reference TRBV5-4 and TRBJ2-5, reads ETGVTQSPTHLIKTRGQQVTLRCSSQSGHNTVSWYQQALGQGPQFIFQYYREEENGRGNFPPRFSGLQFPNYSSELNVNALELDDSALYLCASSLGLAGPPAQYFGPGTRLLVL.

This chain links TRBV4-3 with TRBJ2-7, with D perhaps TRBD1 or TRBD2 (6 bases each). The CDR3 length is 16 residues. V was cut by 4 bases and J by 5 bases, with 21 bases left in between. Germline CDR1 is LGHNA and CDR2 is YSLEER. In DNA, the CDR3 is TGCGCCAGCAGCCCAAGACTAGGGGGGAGAGGAGACGAGCAGTACTTC. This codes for CASSPRLGGRGDEQYF.

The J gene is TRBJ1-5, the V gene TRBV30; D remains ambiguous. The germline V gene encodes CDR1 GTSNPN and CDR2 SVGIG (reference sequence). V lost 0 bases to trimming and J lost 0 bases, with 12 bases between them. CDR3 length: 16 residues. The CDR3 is CAWSVILPSSNQPQHF. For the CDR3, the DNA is TGTGCCTGGAGTGTAATTCTCCCGTCTAGCAATCAGCCCCAGCATTTT.

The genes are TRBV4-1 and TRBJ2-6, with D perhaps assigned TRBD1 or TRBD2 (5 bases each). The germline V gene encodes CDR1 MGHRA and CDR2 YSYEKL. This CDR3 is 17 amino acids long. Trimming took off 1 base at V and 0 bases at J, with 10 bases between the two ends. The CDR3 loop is CASSQGPGTSGANVLTF. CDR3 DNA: TGCGCCAGCAGCCAAGGCCCAGGGACCTCTGGGGCCAACGTCCTGACTTTC.

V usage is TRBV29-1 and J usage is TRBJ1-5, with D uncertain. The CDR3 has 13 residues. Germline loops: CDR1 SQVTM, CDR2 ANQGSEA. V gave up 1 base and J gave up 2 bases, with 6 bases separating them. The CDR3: CSVEGQGNQPQHF. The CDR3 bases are TGCAGCGTTGAAGGGCAGGGCAATCAGCCCCAGCATTTT.